This T cell receptor beta chain originates from a study of CD8 T cells in Susac syndrome. The RNA input was about 0.5 to 1 ug, and it was reverse transcribed with random hexamers. Coverage of TCR beta CDR3 amplification by immunoSEQ multiplex PCR extended to 54 Vbeta and 13 Jbeta. TCRdb itself ran the immunoSEQ multiplex PCR reads through MiXCR, one entry per CDR3 protein. The table shows approximately 74,000 distinct CDR3 sequences, with about 93% occurring only once. The TEMRA cells underwent FACS enrichment, while the CD8+ and CD4+ T cells underwent negative isolation. CDR1 is SGHTA and CDR2 is FQGNSA in the germline V gene. The CDR3 runs to 14 residues. The V gene end was trimmed by 2 bases and the J gene end by 7 bases; junction bases not matched to a gene: 7.

This receptor was obtained from a human donor with Susac syndrome. This sequence joins TRBV7-2 and TRBJ2-5; TRBD2 matches 7 bases. The sample taken for sequencing was CD8+ T cells from PBMCs. The CDR3 DNA follows: TGTGCCAGCAGCTTAACAGGACTAGAGGGGACCCAGTACTTC. This codes for CASSLTGLEGTQYF.